This T cell receptor (beta chain) was found in a study of T cells in Graves' hyperthyroidism and ophthalmopathy. Amplification of TCR beta CDR3 regions was performed using RNA transcripts as template. The TCR CDR3 was amplified in a first-round RT-PCR using the HTBI primer set. TCRdb used MiXCR to reprocess the multiplex PCR reads, holding one entry per CDR3 protein. The sample shows fewer than 800,000 distinct CDR3 sequences, about a sixth of them seen only once. Study-wide findings and caveats: Most clonotypes that expanded in the thyroid above 0.001 also showed up in blood. From stable hyperthyroidism, ophthalmopathy was separated by a 13 V-J model.

The patients, who ranged from 18 to 65 in age, presented with newly diagnosed hyperthyroidism lasting under 2 months. Diagnoses were established using clinical symptoms, serum thyroxine and TRAb, thyroid ultrasound and orbital computed tomography. V lost 0 bases, J lost 7 bases, and 4 bases stayed unmatched. The CDR3 loop spans 14 amino acids. Germline V gene data show CDR1 as GTSNPN and CDR2 as SVGIG (reference sequence). Ten or more counts support this clonotype. As yet, its antigen is unknown. The sample comprised blood. The rearrangement joins TRBV30 to TRBJ1-4; 8 bases match TRBD1. The TCR originated in a man younger than 30 with Graves' hyperthyroidism. Here the CDR3 DNA reads TGTGCCTGGAGTGTAGGACAGGGAGGTGAAAAACTGTTTTTT. Amino acid sequence: CAWSVGQGGEKLFF.